This TCR beta chain was sequenced during a study of T cell responses to AZD1222 COVID-19 vaccine. As regards this clone: Its antigen is as yet unknown.

The repertoire was sequenced with immunoSEQ multiplex PCR; TCRdb's copy has only in-frame clones and lacks some. Here the sample spans some 150,000 clones, roughly 91% being singletons. Trimming took off 0 bases at V and 5 bases at J, with 16 bases between the two ends. Germline-derived CDR1 and CDR2 are LGHDT and YNNKEL (reference sequence). The CDR3 covers 16 residues. Findings of the study overall: The study sampled repertoires only after the peak T cell response. There were vaccine-associated CD4 TCRs across spike, dominant at 160-218 and 743-854.

The sequence was collected from an adult in good health. Sequencing used peripheral blood, obtained on day 0 of AZD1222 vaccination. This chain uses TRBV3-1 (or the pseudogene TRBV3-2) with TRBJ1-2; D call uncertain. The CDR3 protein is CASSQELGRIRYGYTF. The CDR3 nucleotides read TGTGCCAGCAGCCAAGAACTCGGGCGGATAAGGTATGGCTACACCTTC.